The clone carrying this T cell receptor beta chain was seen a few times. A read error may produce the germline difference seen at one junction end. Total RNA (around 500 ng) served as template for TCR beta cDNA synthesis primed by a constant-region primer. Slightly modified ARM-PCR, run as three nested multiplex PCR rounds, produced the TCR beta libraries. TRBV1-TRBV30 forward and Cbeta reverse primers drove the first two approximately 11-cycle rounds. TCRdb ran MiXCR on the multiplex PCR reads and lists one entry per CDR3 protein. This table has 180,000 or so distinct CDR3 sequences, 60% appearing once. This specimen comes from a study of tumor-infiltrating lymphocytes in primary liver carcinoma. Unsorted whole blood yielded the blood RNA, and germline DNA was also extracted. CDR1 is MDHEN, CDR2 SYDVKM, per germline. CDR3 length equals 14 residues.

Sequencing was carried out using peripheral blood. The J gene is TRBJ2-1, the V gene TRBV28; TRBD2 agrees at 7 bases. The receptor's source is a man aged 35 to 55 with primary liver carcinoma and hepatitis B virus infection. CDR3 DNA sequence: TGTGCCAGCAGTTTATCAGGGCGGGAGCGGTGGGGCCTCTTC. Translation gives CASSLSGRERWGLF.